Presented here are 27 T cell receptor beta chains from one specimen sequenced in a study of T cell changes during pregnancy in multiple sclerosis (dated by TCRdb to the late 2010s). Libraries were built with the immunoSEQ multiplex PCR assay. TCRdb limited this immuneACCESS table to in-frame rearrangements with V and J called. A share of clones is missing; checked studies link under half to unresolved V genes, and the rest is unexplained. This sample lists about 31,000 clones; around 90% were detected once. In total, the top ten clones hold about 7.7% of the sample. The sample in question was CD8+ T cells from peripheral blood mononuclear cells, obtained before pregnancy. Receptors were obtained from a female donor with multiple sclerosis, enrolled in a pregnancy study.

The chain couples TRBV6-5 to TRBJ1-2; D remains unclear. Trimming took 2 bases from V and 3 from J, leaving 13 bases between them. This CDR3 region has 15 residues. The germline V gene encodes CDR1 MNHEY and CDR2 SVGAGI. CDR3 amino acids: CASSYVEGEYYGYTF. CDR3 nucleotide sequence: TGTGCCAGCAGTTACGTAGAGGGCGAATACTATGGCTACACCTTC.

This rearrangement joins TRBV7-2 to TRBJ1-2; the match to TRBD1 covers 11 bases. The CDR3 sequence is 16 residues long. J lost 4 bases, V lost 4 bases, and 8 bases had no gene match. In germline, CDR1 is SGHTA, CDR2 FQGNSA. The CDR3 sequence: CASSSGVGQGAYGYTF. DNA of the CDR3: TGTGCCAGCAGCTCGGGGGTTGGACAGGGGGCCTATGGCTACACCTTC.

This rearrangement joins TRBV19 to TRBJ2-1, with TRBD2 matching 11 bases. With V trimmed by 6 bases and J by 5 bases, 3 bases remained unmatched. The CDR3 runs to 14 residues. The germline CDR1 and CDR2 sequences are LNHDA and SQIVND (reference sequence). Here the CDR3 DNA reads TGTGCCAGTAGGCCGGGACTAGCGGACAATGAGCAGTTCTTC. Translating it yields CASRPGLADNEQFF.

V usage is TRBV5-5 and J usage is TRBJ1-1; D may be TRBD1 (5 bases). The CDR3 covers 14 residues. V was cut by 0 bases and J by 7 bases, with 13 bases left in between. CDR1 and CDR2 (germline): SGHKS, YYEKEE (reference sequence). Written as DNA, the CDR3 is TGTGCCAGCAGCTTGGAGGGGTCCCGGATTGAAGCTTTCTTT. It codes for CASSLEGSRIEAFF.

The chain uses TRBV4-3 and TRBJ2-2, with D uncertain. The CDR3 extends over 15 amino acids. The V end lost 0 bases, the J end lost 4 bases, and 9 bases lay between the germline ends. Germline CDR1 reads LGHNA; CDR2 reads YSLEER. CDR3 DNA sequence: TGCGCCAGCAGCCAAGACACTTTTGGCACCGGGGAGCTGTTTTTT. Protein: CASSQDTFGTGELFF.

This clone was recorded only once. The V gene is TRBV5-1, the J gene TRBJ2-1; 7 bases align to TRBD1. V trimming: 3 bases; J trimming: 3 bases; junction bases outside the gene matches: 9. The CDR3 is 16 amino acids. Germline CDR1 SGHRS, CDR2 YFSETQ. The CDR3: CASSSPRTGVYNEQFF. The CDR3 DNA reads TGCGCCAGCAGCTCTCCGAGGACAGGAGTCTACAATGAGCAGTTCTTC.

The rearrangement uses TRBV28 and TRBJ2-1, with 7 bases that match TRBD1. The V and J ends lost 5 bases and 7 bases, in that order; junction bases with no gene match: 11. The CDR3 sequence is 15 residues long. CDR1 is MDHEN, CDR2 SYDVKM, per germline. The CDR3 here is CASSLSETGWNEQFF. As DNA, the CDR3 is TGTGCCAGCAGTCTTTCGGAGACAGGGTGGAATGAGCAGTTCTTC.

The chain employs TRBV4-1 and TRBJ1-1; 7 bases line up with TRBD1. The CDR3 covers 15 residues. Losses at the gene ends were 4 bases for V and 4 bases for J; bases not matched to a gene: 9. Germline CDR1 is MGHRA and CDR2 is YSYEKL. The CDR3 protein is CASSRELNRGTEAFF. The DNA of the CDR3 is TGCGCCAGCAGCCGGGAACTCAACAGGGGCACTGAAGCTTTCTTT.

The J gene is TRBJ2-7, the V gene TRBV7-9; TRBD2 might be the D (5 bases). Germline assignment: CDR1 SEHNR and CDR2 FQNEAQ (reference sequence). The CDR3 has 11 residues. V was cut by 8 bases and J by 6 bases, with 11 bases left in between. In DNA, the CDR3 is TGTGCCAGCTCGGGGTCTGGCGAGCAGTACTTC. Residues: CASSGSGEQYF.

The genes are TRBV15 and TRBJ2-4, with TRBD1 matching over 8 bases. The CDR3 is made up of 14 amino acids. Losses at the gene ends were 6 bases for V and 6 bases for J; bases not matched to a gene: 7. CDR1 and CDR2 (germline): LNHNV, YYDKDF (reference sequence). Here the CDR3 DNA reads TGTGCCACCAGTAAGGGGACAGGAGGAAACATTCAGTACTTC. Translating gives CATSKGTGGNIQYF.

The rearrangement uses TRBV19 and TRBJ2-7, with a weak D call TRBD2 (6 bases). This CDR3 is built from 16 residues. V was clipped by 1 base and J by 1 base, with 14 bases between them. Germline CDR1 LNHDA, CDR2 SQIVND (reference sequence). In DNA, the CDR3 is TGTGCCAGTAGTATAGTGGGAGGAAAAGATTCCTACGAGCAGTACTTC. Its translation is CASSIVGGKDSYEQYF. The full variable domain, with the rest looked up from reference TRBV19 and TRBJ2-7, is DGGITQSPKYLFRKEGQNVTLSCEQNLNHDAMYWYRQDPGQGLRLIYYSQIVNDFQKGDIAEGYSVSREKKESFPLTVTSAQKNPTAFYLCASSIVGGKDSYEQYFGPGTRLTVT.

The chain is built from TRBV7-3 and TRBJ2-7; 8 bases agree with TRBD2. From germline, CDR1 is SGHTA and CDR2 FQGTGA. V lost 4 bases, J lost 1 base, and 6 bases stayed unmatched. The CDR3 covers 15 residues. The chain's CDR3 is CASSSNSGGSYEQYF. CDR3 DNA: TGTGCCAGCAGCTCAAACAGCGGGGGTTCCTACGAGCAGTACTTC.

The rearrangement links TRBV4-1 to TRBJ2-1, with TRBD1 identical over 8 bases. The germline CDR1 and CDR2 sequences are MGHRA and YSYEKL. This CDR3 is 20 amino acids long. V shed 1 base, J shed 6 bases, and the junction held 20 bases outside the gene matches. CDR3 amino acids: CASSQGGEVDRVTGGNEQFF. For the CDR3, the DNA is TGCGCCAGCAGCCAAGGAGGGGAAGTGGATAGGGTCACAGGGGGCAATGAGCAGTTCTTC.

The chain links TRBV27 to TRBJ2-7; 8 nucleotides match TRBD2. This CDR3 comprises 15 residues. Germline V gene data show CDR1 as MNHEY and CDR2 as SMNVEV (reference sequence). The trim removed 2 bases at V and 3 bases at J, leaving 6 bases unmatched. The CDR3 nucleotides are TGTGCCAGCAGTTTACGGGAGGGCCTGGGCTACGAGCAGTACTTC. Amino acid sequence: CASSLREGLGYEQYF.

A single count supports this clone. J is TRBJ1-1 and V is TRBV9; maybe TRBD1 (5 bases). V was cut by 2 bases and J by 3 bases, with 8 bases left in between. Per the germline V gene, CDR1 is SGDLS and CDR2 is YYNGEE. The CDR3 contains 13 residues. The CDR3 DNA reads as TGTGCCAGCAGCGTCTCAGGGTACACTGAAGCTTTCTTT. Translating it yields CASSVSGYTEAFF.

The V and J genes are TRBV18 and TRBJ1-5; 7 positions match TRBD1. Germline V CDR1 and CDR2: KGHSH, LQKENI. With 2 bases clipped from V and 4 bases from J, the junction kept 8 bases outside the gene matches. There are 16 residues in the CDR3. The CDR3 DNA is TGTGCCAGCTCACCAGAGGGGACAGAAATTAATCAGCCCCAGCATTTT. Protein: CASSPEGTEINQPQHF.

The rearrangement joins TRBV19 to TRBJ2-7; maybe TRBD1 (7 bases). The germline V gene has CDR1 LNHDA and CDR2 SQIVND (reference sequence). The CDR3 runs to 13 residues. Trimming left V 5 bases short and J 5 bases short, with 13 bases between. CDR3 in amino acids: CASSDREEHEQYF. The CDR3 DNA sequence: TGTGCCAGTAGTGACAGGGAGGAGCACGAGCAGTACTTC.

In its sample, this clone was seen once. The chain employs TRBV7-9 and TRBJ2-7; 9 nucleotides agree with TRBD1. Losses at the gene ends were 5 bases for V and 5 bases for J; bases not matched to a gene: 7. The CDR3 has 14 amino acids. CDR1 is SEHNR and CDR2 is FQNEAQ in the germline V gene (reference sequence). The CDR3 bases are TGTGCCAGCAGCCCCGGGACAGGGAGGAACGAGCAGTACTTC. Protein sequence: CASSPGTGRNEQYF.

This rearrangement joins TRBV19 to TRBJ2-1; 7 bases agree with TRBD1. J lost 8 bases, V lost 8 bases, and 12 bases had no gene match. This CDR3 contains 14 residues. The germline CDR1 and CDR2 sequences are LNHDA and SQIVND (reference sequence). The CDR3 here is CASLGAGGFHEQFF. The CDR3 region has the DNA TGTGCCAGTCTCGGGGCAGGGGGTTTCCATGAGCAGTTCTTC.

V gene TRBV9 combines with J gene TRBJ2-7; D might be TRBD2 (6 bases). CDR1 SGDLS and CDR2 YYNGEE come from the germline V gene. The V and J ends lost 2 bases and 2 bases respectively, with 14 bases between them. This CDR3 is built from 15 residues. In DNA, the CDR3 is TGTGCCAGCAGCGTTAGTTCCGGGAGTACCTACGAGCAGTACTTC. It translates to CASSVSSGSTYEQYF.

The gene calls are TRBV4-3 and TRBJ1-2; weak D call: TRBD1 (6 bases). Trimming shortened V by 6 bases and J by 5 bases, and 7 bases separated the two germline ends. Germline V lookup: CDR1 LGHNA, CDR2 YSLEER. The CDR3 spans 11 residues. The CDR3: CASRQGYGYTF. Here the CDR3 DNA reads TGCGCCAGCAGGCAGGGGTATGGCTACACCTTC.

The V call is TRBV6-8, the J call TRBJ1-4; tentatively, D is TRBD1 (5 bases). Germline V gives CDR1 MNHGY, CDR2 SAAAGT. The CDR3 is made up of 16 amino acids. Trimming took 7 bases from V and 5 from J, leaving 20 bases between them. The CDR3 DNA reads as TGTGCCAGCAAAAGGGGCATGGGTCTCCACAATGAAAAACTGTTTTTT. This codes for CASKRGMGLHNEKLFF.

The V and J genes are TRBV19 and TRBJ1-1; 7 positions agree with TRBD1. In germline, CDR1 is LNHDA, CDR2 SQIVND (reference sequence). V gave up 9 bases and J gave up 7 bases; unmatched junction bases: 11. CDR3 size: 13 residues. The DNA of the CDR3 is TGTGCCAGCATCAAACAGGGGTTATATGAAGCTTTCTTT. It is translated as CASIKQGLYEAFF.

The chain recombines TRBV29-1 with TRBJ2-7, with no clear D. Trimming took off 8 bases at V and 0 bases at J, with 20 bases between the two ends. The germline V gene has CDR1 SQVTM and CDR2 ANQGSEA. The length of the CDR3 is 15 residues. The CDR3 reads CSPLPGGSSSYEQYF. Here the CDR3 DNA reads TGCAGCCCCCTCCCCGGCGGTTCTAGCTCCTACGAGCAGTACTTC.

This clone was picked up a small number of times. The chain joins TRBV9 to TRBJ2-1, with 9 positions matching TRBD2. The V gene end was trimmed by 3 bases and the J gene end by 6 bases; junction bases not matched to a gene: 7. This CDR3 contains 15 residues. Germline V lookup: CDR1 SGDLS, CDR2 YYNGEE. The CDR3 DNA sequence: TGTGCCAGCAGCGGGATGGCGGGGGGGCCCAATGAGCAGTTCTTC. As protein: CASSGMAGGPNEQFF.

CDR3 nucleotide sequence: TGTGCCTGGGCCCCGACAGGATACTCTGGGGCCAACGTCCTGACTTTC. It is translated as CAWAPTGYSGANVLTF. The chain uses TRBV30 and TRBJ2-6; a possible D gene is TRBD1 (6 bases). Germline V gene lookup returns CDR1 GTSNPN and CDR2 SVGIG (reference sequence). This CDR3 has 16 residues. Trimming removed 5 bases at V and 0 bases at J, with 14 bases between.

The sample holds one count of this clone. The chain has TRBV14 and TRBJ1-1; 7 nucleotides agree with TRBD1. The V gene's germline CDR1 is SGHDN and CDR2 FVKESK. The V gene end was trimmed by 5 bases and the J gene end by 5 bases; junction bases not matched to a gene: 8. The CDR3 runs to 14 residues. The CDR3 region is CASSWRDRVTEAFF. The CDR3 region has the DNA TGTGCCAGCAGCTGGCGCGACAGGGTTACTGAAGCTTTCTTT.